The 19 T cell receptor beta chains presented below share a single source sample, sequenced in a study of blood T cell repertoires in COVID-19. Sequenced by immunoSEQ multiplex PCR; TCRdb stores in-frame clones only, minus some. This table holds 30,000 to 40,000 clones, 85% found once. Material: peripheral blood. These receptors were taken from an older woman with active COVID-19.

V is TRBV25-1 and J is TRBJ2-7; TRBD1 agrees at 7 bases. The V gene end was trimmed by 6 bases and the J gene end by 3 bases; junction bases not matched to a gene: 2. The germline gives CDR1 MGHDK, CDR2 SYGVNS. The CDR3 has 12 residues. The CDR3 protein is CASSPGGYEQYF. In DNA form, the CDR3 reads TGTGCCAGCAGCCCAGGGGGCTACGAGCAGTACTTC.

V and J are TRBV7-8 and TRBJ2-5; 7 nucleotides line up with TRBD1. V shed 6 bases and J 2 bases; nucleotides not matched to a gene: 3. The length of the CDR3 is 13 residues. Germline CDR1 is SGHVS and CDR2 is FQNEAQ. In DNA form, the CDR3 reads TGTGCCAGCAGACAGGGGCTACAAGAGACCCAGTACTTC. It specifies CASRQGLQETQYF.

The V gene is TRBV5-1, the J gene TRBJ2-7; D not resolved. The CDR3 is made up of 14 amino acids. V was pared by 0 bases and J by 0 bases, with 7 bases between. Germline V CDR1 and CDR2: SGHRS, YFSETQ. In nucleotides, the CDR3 is TGCGCCAGCAGCTTGGCCCCTAGCTCCTACGAGCAGTACTTC. Its translation: CASSLAPSSYEQYF.

The chain combines TRBV27 with TRBJ2-1; D might be TRBD2 (6 bases). Germline-derived CDR1 and CDR2 are MNHEY and SMNVEV (reference sequence). With 7 bases removed from V and 6 bases from J, the gap between germline ends came to 19 bases. There are 15 residues in the CDR3. The CDR3 loop reads CASTSREEGSNEQFF. In nucleotides, the CDR3 is TGTGCCAGCACCTCAAGGGAGGAGGGTTCCAATGAGCAGTTCTTC.

The DNA of the CDR3 is TGTGCCAGCGCCTGGTCCGGGAGGGCCTTAGATGAGCAGTTCTTC. It specifies CASAWSGRALDEQFF. The rearrangement links TRBV18 to TRBJ2-1; 8 nucleotides agree with TRBD2. This CDR3 has 15 residues. The germline gives CDR1 KGHSH, CDR2 LQKENI. V was pared by 8 bases and J by 8 bases, with 14 bases of the junction left unmatched.

This clone was detected only a few times. The V call is TRBV7-6, the J call TRBJ2-2, with 7 nucleotides matching TRBD1. The trim removed 4 bases at V and 3 bases at J, leaving 8 bases unmatched. Germline values: CDR1 SGHVS, CDR2 FNYEAQ. The CDR3 is 16 residues long. In nucleotides, the CDR3 is TGTGCCAGCAGCTCGTTGAAGGGACAGCACACCGGGGAGCTGTTTTTT. It translates to CASSSLKGQHTGELFF.

The chain carries TRBV19 and TRBJ2-1; 14 positions match TRBD2. Germline V gene sequence: CDR1 LNHDA, CDR2 SQIVND (reference sequence). The J segment lost 2 bases and the V segment lost 7 bases, leaving 4 bases of the junction unmatched. The CDR3 loop spans 16 amino acids. The CDR3 DNA reads TGTGCCAGTAAGTCGACTAGCGGGAGGGCCTACAATGAGCAGTTCTTC. Amino acid sequence: CASKSTSGRAYNEQFF.

The chain combines TRBV27 with TRBJ2-2; 13 bases agree with TRBD2. Germline CDR1 is MNHEY and CDR2 is SMNVEV (reference sequence). The CDR3 has 19 residues. V lost 5 bases to trimming and J lost 0 bases; unmatched junction nucleotides: 9. The CDR3 sequence: CASSPRRTSGSTNTGELFF. The CDR3 DNA sequence: TGTGCCAGCAGTCCCCGAAGGACTAGCGGGAGTACGAACACCGGGGAGCTGTTTTTT.

The chain recombines TRBV7-3 with TRBJ2-7; 8 bases are a match to TRBD1. Trimming cost V 1 base and J 6 bases; bases outside gene matches: 8. Germline CDR1 reads SGHTA; CDR2 reads FQGTGA. The CDR3 runs 15 residues. The CDR3 spells CASSLKGPGGFEQYF. The CDR3 coding sequence is TGTGCCAGCAGCTTAAAAGGGCCAGGGGGCTTCGAGCAGTACTTC. The whole variable domain, remainder taken from reference TRBV7-3 and TRBJ2-7, is GAGVSQTPSNKVTEKGKYVELRCDPISGHTALYWYRQSLGQGPEFLIYFQGTGAADDSGLPNDRFFAVRPEGSVSTLKIQRTERGDSAVYLCASSLKGPGGFEQYFGPGTRLTVT.

V and J are TRBV2 and TRBJ2-3; 8 bases align to TRBD2. J was trimmed by 1 base and V by 7 bases; bases with no gene match: 7. Germline loops: CDR1 SNHLY, CDR2 FYNNEI. This CDR3 has 15 residues. Written as DNA, the CDR3 is TGTGCCAGCACCGGGGGGGGAACGGGCACAGATACGCAGTATTTT. Protein sequence: CASTGGGTGTDTQYF.

The sample holds a few counts of this clone. The genes are TRBV11-2 and TRBJ2-4; D is uncertain. V gave up 2 bases and J gave up 8 bases, with 4 bases separating them. From germline, CDR1 is SGHAT and CDR2 FQNNGV. The CDR3 extends over 11 amino acids. CDR3 sequence (DNA): TGTGCCAGCAGCTTATCAGACATTCAGTACTTC. Translating it yields CASSLSDIQYF.

The chain joins TRBV4-2 to TRBJ1-6; D may be TRBD1 (6 bases). Germline lookup yields CDR1 LGHNA and CDR2 YNFKEQ. V lost 1 base and J 9 bases, leaving 19 bases between the germline ends. The CDR3 is 17 amino acids. This chain's CDR3 is CASSQGGGGRVGSPLHF. The DNA of the CDR3 is TGTGCCAGCAGCCAAGGAGGGGGGGGCAGGGTCGGTTCACCCCTCCACTTT.

This clone occurred once. J is TRBJ2-3 and V is TRBV24-1; 7 bases align to TRBD2. The CDR3 is 15 amino acids. Germline V gives CDR1 KGHDR, CDR2 SFDVKD. The J segment lost 0 bases and the V segment lost 7 bases, leaving 6 bases of the junction unmatched. CDR3 in DNA: TGTGCCACCAGACCTAGCGGCACTAGCACAGATACGCAGTATTTT. It translates to CATRPSGTSTDTQYF.

The rearrangement links TRBV19 to TRBJ1-1; D gene ambiguous. In germline, CDR1 is LNHDA, CDR2 SQIVND (reference sequence). The V and J ends lost 5 bases and 2 bases respectively, with 9 bases between them. The CDR3 spans 13 residues. The DNA of the CDR3 is TGTGCCAGTAGTTGGTCAGAAAACACTGAAGCTTTCTTT. Amino acids: CASSWSENTEAFF. Supplemented by reference TRBV19 and TRBJ1-1, the full variable domain reads DGGITQSPKYLFRKEGQNVTLSCEQNLNHDAMYWYRQDPGQGLRLIYYSQIVNDFQKGDIAEGYSVSREKKESFPLTVTSAQKNPTAFYLCASSWSENTEAFFGQGTRLTVV.

The chain links TRBV11-3 to TRBJ1-2; no clear D gene. Between the trimmed V and J ends, which lost 2 bases and 6 bases, there was a span of 13 bases. Germline V gives CDR1 SGHNT, CDR2 YENEEA. This CDR3 has 14 amino acids. The CDR3 bases are TGTGCCAGCAGCTTATACGGAGGACCCGATGGCTACACCTTC. This sequence encodes CASSLYGGPDGYTF.

A few counts support this clone. The chain employs TRBV5-1 and TRBJ2-1, with 10 positions matching TRBD1. Germline V gives CDR1 SGHRS, CDR2 YFSETQ. V was clipped by 0 bases and J by 7 bases; unmatched bases: 4. This CDR3 has 15 residues. The CDR3 region has the DNA TGCGCCAGCAGCTTGGACCCGGGACAGGGGAATGAGCAGTTCTTC. Translation: CASSLDPGQGNEQFF.

The chain is built from TRBV15 and TRBJ1-4, with 9 positions matching TRBD1. The trim removed 6 bases at V and 7 bases at J, leaving 6 bases unmatched. Germline V CDR1 and CDR2: LNHNV, YYDKDF (reference sequence). The CDR3 extends over 14 amino acids. CDR3 loop: CATRRDRVSEKLFF. CDR3 bases: TGTGCCACCAGGAGGGACAGGGTTTCTGAAAAACTGTTTTTT.

This chain connects TRBV7-2 to TRBJ2-3, with 10 bases matching TRBD2. The V gene end was trimmed by 5 bases and the J gene end by 6 bases; junction bases not matched to a gene: 8. The CDR3 sequence is 15 residues long. Germline assignment: CDR1 SGHTA and CDR2 FQGNSA. The CDR3 here is CASSRRAGGSDTQYF. CDR3 DNA: TGTGCCAGCAGCAGAAGAGCGGGAGGGTCCGATACGCAGTATTTT.

This sequence joins TRBV29-1 and TRBJ2-7; 7 bases map to TRBD2. The germline gives CDR1 SQVTM, CDR2 ANQGSEA. The J segment lost 5 bases and the V segment lost 4 bases, leaving 11 bases of the junction unmatched. The CDR3 is 14 amino acids. CDR3 sequence (DNA): TGCAGCGTTGTCAAGCGCGGGAGTAATGACGAGCAGTACTTC. As protein: CSVVKRGSNDEQYF.